A selection of T cell receptor beta chains follows, all from one sample in a study of response to subunit inactivated influenza vaccine. TCRdb used MiXCR to reprocess the RT-PCR reads, holding one entry per CDR3 protein. The sample lists 500,000 to 600,000 distinct CDR3 sequences, roughly 13% seen once, with less than 15% in the top ten. The sequencing here drew on PBMCs from blood, taken roughly 48 days after vaccination. These receptors were obtained from a middle-aged man who received an inactivated influenza vaccine. The conserved cysteine and the conserved F or W are not part of the CDR3 here.

j_call,v_call,cdr3_length,cdr3_aa
TRBJ2-7,TRBV20-1,10,SARDPTYEQY
TRBJ2-1,TRBV5-1,16,ASSPGQQPRVYYNEQF
TRBJ1-5,TRBV20-1,12,SPTQTGMGQPQH
TRBJ1-1,TRBV20-1,10,SARERHLEAF
TRBJ2-3,TRBV6-2/TRBV6-3,12,ASSYHVRIDTQY
TRBJ2-7,TRBV6-2/TRBV6-3,14,ASSYDGTSGIYEQY
TRBJ1-1,TRBV27,13,ASADRGFRNTEAF
TRBJ2-5,TRBV27,13,ASSLSGPDAMTQY
TRBJ2-7,TRBV5-1,11,ASRIGTVGEQY
TRBJ2-5,TRBV20-1,13,SARDPAGDGETQY
TRBJ1-6,TRBV15,15,ATSRDRGGEGNSPLH
TRBJ2-5,TRBV7-9,15,ASSLDTGTLQLETQY
TRBJ1-1,TRBV5-1,15,ASSSHLRTGPNTEAF
TRBJ1-2,TRBV5-1,11,ASSAQEFYGYT
TRBJ1-1,TRBV7-9,10,ASSLETGEAF
TRBJ2-7,TRBV10-3,13,AIRQLAGGPYEQY
TRBJ1-1,TRBV6-1,14,ASRRDRGGMNTEAF
TRBJ2-2,TRBV5-1,13,ASSPTVTNTGELF
TRBJ2-7,TRBV19,12,ASSYAPQTYEQY
TRBJ1-2,TRBV7-9,11,ASSRVENYGYT
TRBJ2-5,TRBV5-1,9,SSSRRETQY
TRBJ1-6,TRBV12-3/TRBV12-4,11,ASSPSGHSPLH
TRBJ2-6,TRBV18,13,ASSPVEVGANVLT
TRBJ2-1,TRBV7-6,11,ASSFAEAHEQF
TRBJ1-5,TRBV29-1,12,SAGSGVRGQPQH
TRBJ1-6,TRBV29-1,13,SVEDPDRPNSPLH
TRBJ2-7,TRBV30,10,AWIGSTYEQY
TRBJ2-3,TRBV6-5,14,ASSYSGGKDTDTQY
TRBJ1-4,TRBV20-1,14,SASKPGLYSGEKLF
TRBJ1-1,TRBV7-8,17,ASSLFTALASKGFTEAF
TRBJ2-7,TRBV7-8,15,ASSQGVAQGNTYEQY
TRBJ1-1,TRBV6-2/TRBV6-3,12,ATSWTGADTEAF
TRBJ2-7,TRBV28,12,ASRGLAGLGEQY
TRBJ1-2,TRBV29-1,10,SVDRTNYGYT
TRBJ2-4,TRBV6-5,11,ASSLGQGYIQY
TRBJ1-3,TRBV3-1,14,ASSDFQGLSGNTIY
TRBJ1-6,TRBV7-6,12,ASSPQGAASPLH
TRBJ2-7,TRBV5-1,13,ASSLTSGVSYEQY
TRBJ2-6,TRBV11-2,19,ASSRLPGQWRGSSGANVLT
TRBJ2-3,TRBV11-2,14,ASSSTELTGTDTQY
TRBJ2-5,TRBV12-3/TRBV12-4,12,ASRTLGRQETQY
TRBJ2-7,TRBV12-3/TRBV12-4,10,ASTTSPYEQY
TRBJ2-4,TRBV24-1,13,ATSESGTGPDIQY
TRBJ2-3,TRBV7-8,12,ASSLVRFLDTQY
TRBJ1-1,TRBV10-3,11,AAHQGANTEAF